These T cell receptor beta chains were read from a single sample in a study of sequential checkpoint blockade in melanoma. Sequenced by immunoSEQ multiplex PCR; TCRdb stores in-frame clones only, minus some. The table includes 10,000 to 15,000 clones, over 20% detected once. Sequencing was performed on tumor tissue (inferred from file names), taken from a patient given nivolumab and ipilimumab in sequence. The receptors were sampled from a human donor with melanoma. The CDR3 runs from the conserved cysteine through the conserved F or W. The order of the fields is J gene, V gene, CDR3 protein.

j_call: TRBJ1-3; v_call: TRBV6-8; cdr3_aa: CASSYPASGTGNTIYF
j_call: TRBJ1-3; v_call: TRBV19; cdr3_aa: CASIPDRGSGNTIYF
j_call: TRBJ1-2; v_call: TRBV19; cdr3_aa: CASSIENGPRGYTF
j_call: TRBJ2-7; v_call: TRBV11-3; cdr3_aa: CASSLDSLAGNEQYF
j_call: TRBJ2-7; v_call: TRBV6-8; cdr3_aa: CASSYDGISYEQYF
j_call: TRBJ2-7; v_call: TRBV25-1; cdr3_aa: CASSPSGAAYEQYF
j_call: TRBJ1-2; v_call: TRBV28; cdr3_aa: CASNFRGEVYGYTF
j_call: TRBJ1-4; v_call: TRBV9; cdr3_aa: CASRAPGQGGEKLFF
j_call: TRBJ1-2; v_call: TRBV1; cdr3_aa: CASSQGNYGYTF
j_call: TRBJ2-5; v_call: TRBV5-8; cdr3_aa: CASSIRQQETQYF
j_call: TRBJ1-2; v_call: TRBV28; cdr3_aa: CASSSRDRPGYGYTF
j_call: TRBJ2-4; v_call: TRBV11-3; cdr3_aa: CASSLEGGLGNIQYF
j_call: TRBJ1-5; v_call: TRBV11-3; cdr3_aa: CASSSRQIASPQHF
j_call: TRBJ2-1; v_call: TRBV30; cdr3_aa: CAWSETGLAYNEQFF
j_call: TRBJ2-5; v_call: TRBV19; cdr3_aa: CASSLPGQETQYF
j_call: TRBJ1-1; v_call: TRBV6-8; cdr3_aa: CASSYLPREGGRTEAFF